The text below deals with one T cell receptor beta chain. The V gene end was trimmed by 5 bases and the J gene end by 4 bases; junction bases not matched to a gene: 5. The CDR3 loop spans 13 amino acids. Germline loops: CDR1 SQVTM, CDR2 ANQGSEA. The entry originates in a study of T cell changes during pregnancy in multiple sclerosis. TCRdb's copy holds only in-frame clones and misses some; the assay was immunoSEQ multiplex PCR. The sample holds some 36,000 clones; more than 75% are singletons and the top ten take 0.65% to 0.85%. The sequences come from CD4+ T cells from peripheral blood mononuclear cells, collected in the second trimester of pregnancy. This chain links TRBV29-1 with TRBJ1-5, with 7 bases fitting TRBD1. The receptor comes from a female donor in good health, enrolled as a control in a pregnancy study. CDR3 protein: CSVQTGNNQPQHF. In nucleotides, the CDR3 is TGCAGCGTTCAGACAGGGAATAATCAGCCCCAGCATTTT.